Each of the 17 T cell receptor beta chains below was sequenced from the same sample in a study of control samples from healthy donors and cancer patients. Produced via immunoSEQ multiplex PCR; TCRdb's table is partial and in-frame only. The sample yields around 130,000 clones, under 95% seen once. Sequencing was done on a sample of PBMCs. The receptors shown here come from a man between 45 and 60 years old with head and neck cancer.

The chain uses TRBV5-4 and TRBJ1-2; 7 positions agree with TRBD1. V lost 4 bases, J lost 10 bases, and 16 bases stayed unmatched. CDR3 size: 15 residues. In germline, CDR1 is SGHNT, CDR2 YYREEE (reference sequence). CDR3 in amino acids: CASSPQLQGLGTYTF. DNA of the CDR3: TGTGCCAGCAGCCCTCAATTACAGGGGTTAGGTACCTACACCTTC.

The chain joins TRBV5-6 to TRBJ1-5; 9 bases agree with TRBD1. The CDR3 totals 15 residues. J lost 5 bases, V lost 1 base, and 4 bases had no gene match. CDR1 SGHDT and CDR2 YYEEEE come from the germline V gene. The CDR3 sequence is CASSLFGTGYQPQHF. CDR3 bases: TGTGCCAGCAGCTTGTTCGGGACAGGGTATCAGCCCCAGCATTTT.

The chain has TRBV7-2 and TRBJ2-3, with TRBD2 identical over 15 bases. The CDR3 runs to 17 residues. V trimming: 5 bases; J trimming: 4 bases; junction bases outside the gene matches: 7. In germline, CDR1 is SGHTA, CDR2 FQGNSA. The CDR3 here is CASSLWTSGGASDTQYF. Here the CDR3 DNA reads TGTGCCAGCAGCCTTTGGACTAGCGGGGGGGCTTCAGATACGCAGTATTTT.

The rearrangement joins TRBV6-5 to TRBJ1-3, with a weak D call TRBD1 (5 bases). The CDR3 runs to 16 residues. In germline, CDR1 is MNHEY, CDR2 SVGAGI. Trimming took 4 bases from V and 2 from J, leaving 15 bases between them. CDR3 DNA sequence: TGTGCCAGCAGTTCCATCAGGGACTATACTGGAAACACCATATATTTT. This codes for CASSSIRDYTGNTIYF.

The chain couples TRBV6-5 to TRBJ1-2, with D uncertain. The length of the CDR3 is 14 residues. In germline, CDR1 is MNHEY, CDR2 SVGAGI. V shed 5 bases and J shed 3 bases, with 13 bases lying between them. The CDR3 DNA reads TGTGCCAGCAGTCAAAACCACGGGGACTATGGCTACACCTTC. This gives the protein CASSQNHGDYGYTF.

The rearrangement uses TRBV10-3 and TRBJ2-2, with TRBD2 identical over 7 bases. Germline trimming cut 9 bases from V and 3 bases from J; bases unmatched to any gene: 1. This CDR3 region has 12 residues. The germline CDR1 and CDR2 sequences are ENHRY and SYGVKD. The CDR3, as DNA: TGTGCCATGGGGGGGGACACCGGGGAGCTGTTTTTT. It encodes CAMGGDTGELFF.

The V and J genes are TRBV6-6 and TRBJ2-7; 7 positions match TRBD2. The germline V gene encodes CDR1 MNHNY and CDR2 SVGAGI (reference sequence). Trimming at V came to 6 bases and at J to 5 bases, leaving 7 bases not matched to a gene. The CDR3 is made up of 13 amino acids. The DNA for the CDR3 is TGTGCCAGCAGCCTGTCTGGGGGGGACGAGCAGTACTTC. This codes for CASSLSGGDEQYF.

The V and J genes are TRBV7-9 and TRBJ1-2; D might be TRBD1 (6 bases). This CDR3 comprises 13 residues. The germline CDR1 and CDR2 sequences are SEHNR and FQNEAQ (reference sequence). V was cut by 7 bases and J by 8 bases, with 17 bases left in between. The CDR3 loop is CASTLDSSVGYTF. In DNA form, the CDR3 reads TGTGCCAGCACCCTGGACAGTTCCGTCGGCTACACCTTC.

The chain combines TRBV2 with TRBJ2-3; a weak D match, TRBD1 (6 bases). The germline V gene has CDR1 SNHLY and CDR2 FYNNEI. The CDR3 has 13 amino acids. V lost 6 bases, J lost 6 bases, and 13 bases lay in between. The CDR3 sequence is CASSEQGFDTQYF. For the CDR3, the DNA is TGTGCCAGCAGCGAACAGGGATTCGATACGCAGTATTTT.

This chain uses TRBV4-1 with TRBJ2-7; 13 nucleotides match TRBD2. Trimming at V came to 1 base and at J to 1 base, leaving 1 base not matched to a gene. CDR3 length equals 16 residues. CDR1 is MGHRA, CDR2 YSYEKL, per germline. This chain's CDR3 is CASSQGLAGGSYEQYF. The CDR3 nucleotides read TGCGCCAGCAGCCAAGGACTAGCGGGGGGTTCCTACGAGCAGTACTTC.

This clone was recorded only once. In DNA, the CDR3 is TGTGCCAGCAGCAAAGACTGGGTAGCTGGCGCGAATGAGCAGTTCTTC. Protein: CASSKDWVAGANEQFF. The chain links TRBV7-2 to TRBJ2-1; D gene uncertain. Deletions cut 5 bases from V and 7 bases from J, with 21 bases between. Germline loops: CDR1 SGHTA, CDR2 FQGNSA. This CDR3 has 16 amino acids.

DNA for the CDR3: TGTGCCAGCAGCGGCTCCGGGACACGGATTGACTATGGCTACACCTTC. It translates to CASSGSGTRIDYGYTF. This chain joins TRBV7-9 and TRBJ1-2; TRBD1 is a possible D gene (6 bases). The V end was cut by 5 bases, the J end by 3 bases, with 19 bases between. From germline, CDR1 is SEHNR and CDR2 FQNEAQ (reference sequence). The CDR3 covers 16 residues.

The rearrangement joins TRBV3-1 (or the pseudogene TRBV3-2) to TRBJ2-5; D possibly matches TRBD1 or TRBD2 (6 bases each). The germline V gene has CDR1 LGHDT and CDR2 YNNKEL (reference sequence). V was trimmed by 4 bases and J by 6 bases, leaving 21 bases between them. The CDR3 sequence is 16 residues long. The CDR3 DNA is TGTGCCAGCAGCCCTGGGGAGGAGACAGGTCGGCAGACCCAGTACTTC. Amino acid sequence: CASSPGEETGRQTQYF.

This sequence joins TRBV5-5 and TRBJ2-7; perhaps TRBD2 as D (7 bases). The CDR3 spans 15 residues. V was trimmed by 0 bases and J by 6 bases, leaving 16 bases between them. From germline, CDR1 is SGHKS and CDR2 YYEKEE (reference sequence). The CDR3 DNA is TGTGCCAGCAGCTTGGAGGGGGGGCGAATGGTCGAGCAGTACTTC. Its translation: CASSLEGGRMVEQYF.

This clone showed up just once. The chain is built from TRBV7-2 and TRBJ1-2; TRBD1 matches at 9 bases. This CDR3 comprises 15 residues. The J segment lost 8 bases and the V segment lost 6 bases, leaving 13 bases of the junction unmatched. CDR1 is SGHTA, CDR2 FQGNSA, per germline. The CDR3 loop is CASRLQGARSRGYTF. CDR3 bases: TGTGCCAGCAGGTTACAGGGGGCGAGAAGTCGGGGCTACACCTTC.

The genes are TRBV24-1 and TRBJ2-3, with 16 nucleotides matching TRBD2. The CDR3 loop spans 19 amino acids. Germline V gene data show CDR1 as KGHDR and CDR2 as SFDVKD. V was pared by 3 bases and J by 0 bases, with 5 bases of the junction left unmatched. The CDR3 DNA follows: TGTGCCACCAGTGATCCCGGGACTAGCGGGGGGGAGAGCACAGATACGCAGTATTTT. It codes for CATSDPGTSGGESTDTQYF.

CDR3 DNA sequence: TGTGCCAGCAGCCAGCTTGTCAGCGGGGCTCTCGAGACCCAGTACTTC. Encoded protein: CASSQLVSGALETQYF. V gene TRBV3-1 (or the pseudogene TRBV3-2) combines with J gene TRBJ2-5; 7 bases are a match to TRBD2. The germline V gene has CDR1 LGHDT and CDR2 YNNKEL (reference sequence). The junction had 12 bases not matched to a gene; V was cut back by 3 bases and J by 5 bases. The CDR3 loop spans 16 amino acids.